This entry lists 29 T cell receptor beta chains sequenced from one sample in a study of blood T cell repertoires in COVID-19. The table came from immunoSEQ multiplex PCR; TCRdb's copy has only in-frame clones and leaves some out. Among 200,000 to 250,000 clones listed, approximately 90% were seen once. Input material: peripheral blood. Every receptor here comes from a man in his thirties or forties who had recovered from COVID-19.

This chain joins TRBV25-1 and TRBJ2-1; D gene unclear. The CDR3 totals 13 residues. CDR1 and CDR2 from the germline V gene are MGHDK and SYGVNS. V lost 2 bases, J lost 4 bases, and 6 bases lay in between. CDR3 nucleotides: TGTGCCAGCAGTGAAGAGGTTTACAATGAGCAGTTCTTC. This encodes CASSEEVYNEQFF.

V is TRBV11-1 and J is TRBJ2-7; tentatively, D is TRBD1 (7 bases). V was clipped by 3 bases and J by 0 bases, with 12 bases between them. Looked up from germline, CDR1 is SGHAT and CDR2 is FQDESV (reference sequence). The CDR3 contains 15 residues. The chain's CDR3 is CASSLEGAPSYEQYF. In DNA, the CDR3 is TGTGCCAGCAGCTTGGAGGGGGCCCCCTCCTACGAGCAGTACTTC.

V and J are TRBV7-9 and TRBJ1-6; no reliable D call. V was clipped by 5 bases and J by 11 bases, with 16 bases between them. The CDR3 totals 14 residues. The germline V gene encodes CDR1 SEHNR and CDR2 FQNEAQ (reference sequence). The CDR3 is CASSPTMDGAPLHF. The CDR3 DNA reads as TGTGCCAGCAGCCCGACCATGGACGGGGCACCCCTCCACTTT.

The J gene is TRBJ1-1, the V gene TRBV3-1 (or the pseudogene TRBV3-2), with 8 bases that match TRBD1. The germline CDR1 and CDR2 sequences are LGHDT and YNNKEL (reference sequence). CDR3 length equals 16 residues. J gave up 2 bases and V 0 bases, and 5 bases lay outside the gene matches. The chain's CDR3 is CASSQETGDLNTEAFF. The CDR3, as DNA: TGTGCCAGCAGCCAAGAGACAGGGGACCTAAACACTGAAGCTTTCTTT.

Comments on this clone: Other DNA sequences in this specimen translate into the identical CDR3. V usage is TRBV7-9 and J usage is TRBJ1-1; D is uncertain. Germline assignment: CDR1 SEHNR and CDR2 FQNEAQ (reference sequence). The CDR3 contains 13 residues. Trimming took off 1 base at V and 3 bases at J, with 6 bases between the two ends. CDR3 DNA sequence: TGTGCCAGCAGCTTAGTTGAGGACACTGAAGCTTTCTTT. The encoded protein is CASSLVEDTEAFF.

V is TRBV3-1 (or the pseudogene TRBV3-2) and J is TRBJ1-1; 7 bases are a match to TRBD1. The J segment lost 2 bases and the V segment lost 0 bases, leaving 15 bases of the junction unmatched. From germline, CDR1 is LGHDT and CDR2 YNNKEL (reference sequence). This CDR3 is built from 19 residues. The CDR3, as DNA: TGTGCCAGCAGCCAAGACCCCCTGAGACAGGGAGTGAGAAACACTGAAGCTTTCTTT. Encoded protein: CASSQDPLRQGVRNTEAFF.

The rearrangement uses TRBV6-5 and TRBJ2-3, with 7 bases matching TRBD2. The trim removed 2 bases at V and 3 bases at J, leaving 8 bases unmatched. In germline, CDR1 is MNHEY, CDR2 SVGAGI. The CDR3 totals 16 residues. CDR3 sequence (DNA): TGTGCCAGCAGTTACAGGGGACTATCTTCTACAGATACGCAGTATTTT. This translates into CASSYRGLSSTDTQYF.

This clone showed up just once. The genes are TRBV6-5 and TRBJ1-2, with 12 bases identical to TRBD1. The junction had 6 bases not matched to a gene; V was cut back by 2 bases and J by 8 bases. The CDR3 is 15 residues long. Looked up from germline, CDR1 is MNHEY and CDR2 is SVGAGI. The CDR3: CASSYRDRGQGGYTF. In DNA form, the CDR3 reads TGTGCCAGCAGTTACCGGGACAGGGGGCAGGGGGGCTACACCTTC.

This clone occurred a few times. This chain joins TRBV27 and TRBJ1-5; 9 nucleotides align to TRBD1. The V gene end was trimmed by 6 bases and the J gene end by 10 bases; junction bases not matched to a gene: 4. Germline-derived CDR1 and CDR2 are MNHEY and SMNVEV (reference sequence). This CDR3 has 12 amino acids. CDR3 sequence: CASRTGGQPQHF. The CDR3 DNA follows: TGTGCCAGCAGAACAGGGGGCCAACCCCAGCATTTT.

The chain uses TRBV7-9 and TRBJ1-2; D uncertain. The CDR3 totals 12 residues. Germline CDR1 SEHNR, CDR2 FQNEAQ (reference sequence). V lost 1 base to trimming and J lost 8 bases, with 8 bases between them. The CDR3 region has the DNA TGTGCCAGCAGCTTAGGGGCAACCGGCTACACCTTC. This gives the protein CASSLGATGYTF.

V and J are TRBV5-4 and TRBJ1-1; 7 positions match TRBD1. This CDR3 has 16 residues. The germline CDR1 and CDR2 sequences are SGHNT and YYREEE (reference sequence). The trim removed 4 bases at V and 2 bases at J, leaving 11 bases unmatched. CDR3: CASSPMTGIINTEAFF. The CDR3 nucleotides are TGTGCCAGCAGCCCAATGACAGGGATAATAAACACTGAAGCTTTCTTT.

This chain joins TRBV4-3 and TRBJ2-7, with D perhaps matching TRBD1 (7 bases). The CDR3 is made up of 17 amino acids. Trimming removed 2 bases at V and 4 bases at J, with 21 bases between. Germline assignment: CDR1 LGHNA and CDR2 YSLEER. For the CDR3, the DNA is TGCGCCAGCAGCCAAAGAGCCGGAGGGGGCGCCGAATACGAGCAGTACTTC. Translating gives CASSQRAGGGAEYEQYF.

V and J are TRBV30 and TRBJ1-2; TRBD1 matches 9 bases. The germline gives CDR1 GTSNPN, CDR2 SVGIG (reference sequence). CDR3 size: 13 residues. The V and J ends lost 8 bases and 8 bases, in that order; junction bases with no gene match: 12. Here the CDR3 reads CAHDTGDREGYTF. CDR3 coding DNA: TGTGCCCATGACACGGGGGACAGGGAAGGCTACACCTTC.

This clone came up a few times. The rearrangement joins TRBV10-1 to TRBJ2-7; possibly TRBD1 for D (6 bases). Germline V CDR1 and CDR2: WNHNN, SYGVQD (reference sequence). V dropped 5 bases and J dropped 3 bases, with 20 bases sitting between them. CDR3 length equals 16 residues. In DNA, the CDR3 is TGCGCCAGCAGTTATATCCGGGACACTGGGCTCTACGAGCAGTACTTC. Protein product: CASSYIRDTGLYEQYF.

About this clone: The sample contains more than one DNA sequence encoding this CDR3. The chain recombines TRBV7-2 with TRBJ2-7; weak D call: TRBD2 (5 bases). The CDR3 has 13 residues. V shed 0 bases and J shed 2 bases, with 5 bases lying between them. The germline V gene encodes CDR1 SGHTA and CDR2 FQGNSA. CDR3 in DNA: TGTGCCAGCAGCTTAGCCGGGGCCTACGAGCAGTACTTC. Its translation is CASSLAGAYEQYF.

V is TRBV30 and J is TRBJ1-1; 8 bases align to TRBD1. J gave up 1 base and V 0 bases, and 4 bases lay outside the gene matches. The CDR3 extends over 15 amino acids. Germline CDR1 is GTSNPN and CDR2 is SVGIG (reference sequence). The CDR3 coding sequence is TGTGCCTGGAGTGTCGCGGACAGGGCGAACACTGAAGCTTTCTTT. Its protein is CAWSVADRANTEAFF.

The V gene is TRBV5-1, the J gene TRBJ2-7, with 12 positions matching TRBD1. The CDR3 has 15 amino acids. With 2 bases clipped from V and 6 bases from J, the junction kept 6 bases outside the gene matches. The germline V gene has CDR1 SGHRS and CDR2 YFSETQ. The CDR3 is CASSFSGTGGSEQYF. Here the CDR3 DNA reads TGCGCCAGCAGCTTCTCCGGGACAGGGGGCTCCGAGCAGTACTTC.

The chain joins TRBV30 to TRBJ1-1, with TRBD1 identical over 7 bases. This CDR3 has 12 residues. Germline V gene lookup returns CDR1 GTSNPN and CDR2 SVGIG (reference sequence). The CDR3 spells CARDRDGTEAFF. CDR3 DNA sequence: TGTGCGCGTGACAGGGATGGAACTGAAGCTTTCTTT.

Notes on this clone: Since a much larger clone is just one base distant, this may be a read error. The rearrangement links TRBV9 to TRBJ2-2, with 12 bases identical to TRBD2. The CDR3 runs to 15 residues. Germline CDR1 is SGDLS and CDR2 is YYNGEE. This CDR3 is CASSVGTSGTGKLFF. The CDR3 DNA reads as TGTGCCAGCAGCGTAGGGACTAGCGGGACCGGGAAGCTGTTTTTT.

V gene TRBV7-9 combines with J gene TRBJ1-1; D remains unclear. V lost 5 bases to trimming and J lost 5 bases, with 15 bases between them. Germline V gives CDR1 SEHNR, CDR2 FQNEAQ (reference sequence). CDR3 length: 14 residues. The CDR3 spells CASSPTWALTEAFF. In DNA, the CDR3 is TGTGCCAGCAGCCCCACTTGGGCGTTGACTGAAGCTTTCTTT.

This clone appeared a few times. The gene calls are TRBV13 and TRBJ1-2, with 7 bases that match TRBD1. This CDR3 contains 13 residues. Trimming took 5 bases from V and 5 from J; bases not matched to a gene: 5. Looked up from germline, CDR1 is PRHDT and CDR2 is FYEKMQ (reference sequence). CDR3 DNA sequence: TGTGCCAGCAGCGTGGGGACAGTTTATGGCTACACCTTC. Its translation: CASSVGTVYGYTF. The full variable domain, in which reference TRBV13 and TRBJ1-2 provide the parts outside the CDR3, is AAGVIQSPRHLIKEKRETATLKCYPIPRHDTVYWYQQGPGQDPQFLISFYEKMQSDKGSIPDRFSAQQFSDYHSELNMSSLELGDSALYFCASSVGTVYGYTFGSGTRLTVV.

This rearrangement joins TRBV10-3 to TRBJ1-2; D is ambiguous. V was shortened by 0 bases and J by 0 bases, with 14 bases between the two germline ends. From germline, CDR1 is ENHRY and CDR2 SYGVKD. There are 17 residues in the CDR3. The CDR3 nucleotides are TGTGCCATCAGTGAGTCCCCGGGAGGCAGATCTAACTATGGCTACACCTTC. It yields the protein CAISESPGGRSNYGYTF.

Worth noting for this clone: Additional DNA sequences in this sample encode the identical CDR3. CDR3 nucleotides: TGCGCCAGCAGCCTGCAAGAGACCCAGTACTTC. It is translated as CASSLQETQYF. The chain couples TRBV5-1 to TRBJ2-5; D uncertain. Germline V gene sequence: CDR1 SGHRS, CDR2 YFSETQ. The V end was cut by 4 bases, the J end by 2 bases, with 3 bases between. The CDR3 has 11 residues.

The V and J genes are TRBV4-3 and TRBJ2-3; D might be TRBD2 (6 bases). Trimming removed 0 bases from V and 8 bases from J, with 24 bases in between. Germline V gives CDR1 LGHNA, CDR2 YSLEER. The CDR3 is made up of 18 amino acids. Written as DNA, the CDR3 is TGCGCCAGCAGCCAAGATGGTCCGGGACCCCCCTTGCGGGGTACGCAGTATTTT. Translated, it gives CASSQDGPGPPLRGTQYF.

This chain uses TRBV10-1 with TRBJ1-1; D unresolved. Germline V gene data show CDR1 as WNHNN and CDR2 as SYGVQD (reference sequence). CDR3 length: 15 amino acids. Trimming stripped 7 bases from V and 1 base from J, with 16 bases between. For the CDR3, the DNA is TGCGCCAGCACCGGCCGGACTGGGAAGAACACTGAAGCTTTCTTT. It specifies CASTGRTGKNTEAFF.

The chain links TRBV3-1 (or the pseudogene TRBV3-2) to TRBJ2-3; D gene uncertain. Germline loops: CDR1 LGHDT, CDR2 YNNKEL (reference sequence). Trimming removed 0 bases at V and 7 bases at J, with 8 bases between. CDR3 length equals 13 residues. CDR3: CASSQDNSNTQYF. CDR3 bases: TGTGCCAGCAGCCAAGACAACTCGAATACGCAGTATTTT.

This chain uses TRBV18 with TRBJ2-1; the match to TRBD1 covers 8 bases. Germline V gene data show CDR1 as KGHSH and CDR2 as LQKENI. V lost 6 bases, J lost 7 bases, and 8 bases stayed unmatched. The CDR3 is made up of 14 amino acids. The CDR3 nucleotides are TGTGCCAGCTCTCAGGGGGCCGTTCTAAATGAGCAGTTCTTC. As protein: CASSQGAVLNEQFF.

The rearrangement joins TRBV7-2 to TRBJ1-3; weak D call: TRBD1 (5 bases). The germline V and J ends were trimmed by 5 bases and 8 bases, with 22 bases remaining between them. Germline values: CDR1 SGHTA, CDR2 FQGNSA. The CDR3 consists of 16 residues. The CDR3 is CASSQLTAPGGDTIYF. CDR3 bases: TGTGCCAGCAGCCAACTGACAGCACCCGGGGGGGACACCATATATTTT.

In nucleotides, the CDR3 is TGTGCCAGCAGCCAAGATCTCACAGGGGCTGGGGAGCAGTTCTTC. Its translation is CASSQDLTGAGEQFF. The chain employs TRBV3-1 (or the pseudogene TRBV3-2) and TRBJ2-1; 7 nucleotides agree with TRBD1. The CDR3 is 15 residues long. The germline V gene encodes CDR1 LGHDT and CDR2 YNNKEL (reference sequence). V trimming: 0 bases; J trimming: 10 bases; junction bases outside the gene matches: 9.